Below, 24 T cell receptor beta chains from the same sample are listed, as sequenced in a study of regulatory T cells in long-lasting Graves disease. The TCR beta library used iRepertoire HTBI primers with Arm-PCR amplification of CDR3. TCRdb used MiXCR to reprocess the multiplex PCR reads, holding one entry per CDR3 protein. Here the sample spans 500,000 to 700,000 distinct CDR3 sequences, roughly 15% being singletons. The time point denotes: newly diagnosed GD, antithyroid drugs for less than 3 months. PBMC-extracted RNA yielded the TCR library. This sample also belongs to another study, concerning T cells in Graves' hyperthyroidism and ophthalmopathy.

The sequences come from peripheral blood mononuclear cells (PBMCs), collected at new diagnosis, from a patient treated with antithyroid drugs. The receptors shown here come from a woman aged 25 to 45 with Graves disease.

J is TRBJ2-7 and V is TRBV19, with 8 bases identical to TRBD2. V dropped 6 bases and J dropped 6; count of bases not matched to a gene: 13. This CDR3 comprises 15 residues. Germline values: CDR1 LNHDA, CDR2 SQIVND (reference sequence). The DNA for the CDR3 is TGTGCCAGTAGCATTGGCGGGCTAGCGGGTGCCGAGCAGTACTTC. This encodes CASSIGGLAGAEQYF.

The chain combines TRBV27 with TRBJ1-2, with D unclear. The V and J ends lost 8 bases and 4 bases respectively, with 20 bases between them. CDR3 length: 15 residues. In germline, CDR1 is MNHEY, CDR2 SMNVEV (reference sequence). CDR3 loop: CASSPKDWALYGYTF. The DNA of the CDR3 is TGTGCCAGCTCACCGAAAGACTGGGCCCTCTATGGCTACACCTTC.

V usage is TRBV10-3 and J usage is TRBJ2-7; D is uncertain. The CDR3 is 15 residues long. Germline loops: CDR1 ENHRY, CDR2 SYGVKD. Trimming removed 0 bases at V and 2 bases at J, with 11 bases between. The chain's CDR3 is CAISESGNHAYEQYF. The CDR3 DNA is TGTGCCATCAGTGAGTCTGGGAACCATGCCTACGAGCAGTACTTC.

Note on this clonotype: The missing conserved phenylalanine or tryptophan at the end of this CDR3 makes a read error likely. CDR3 nucleotides: TGTGCCAGCAGCCAAAGGACAGGAGCCAGTCTCGCCTGTGGCTACACCCTC. This translates into CASSQRTGASLACGYTL. The chain employs TRBV3-1 and TRBJ1-2; 7 bases match TRBD1. Trimming at V came to 2 bases and at J to 7 bases, leaving 16 bases not matched to a gene. The length of the CDR3 is 17 residues. Germline V gives CDR1 LGHDT, CDR2 YNNKEL (reference sequence).

Many counts were recorded for this clonotype. The V gene is TRBV7-9, the J gene TRBJ1-5; 10 positions agree with TRBD1. After removal of 5 bases from V and 7 bases from J, the junction contained 5 bases not matched to a gene. CDR1 is SEHNR and CDR2 is FQNEAQ in the germline V gene (reference sequence). The CDR3 is 14 residues long. CDR3 amino acids: CASSVDRGRQPQHF. The CDR3 nucleotides read TGTGCCAGCAGCGTAGACAGGGGGCGGCAGCCCCAGCATTTT.

The rearrangement joins TRBV10-3 to TRBJ2-1; 8 bases are shared with TRBD2. The V gene's germline CDR1 is ENHRY and CDR2 SYGVKD. This CDR3 is 15 amino acids long. V was clipped by 6 bases and J by 4 bases; unmatched bases: 8. This chain's CDR3 is CAIRPRLAQYNEQFF. CDR3 coding DNA: TGTGCCATCAGACCCCGACTAGCGCAGTACAATGAGCAGTTCTTC.

This clonotype was seen ten or more times. This rearrangement joins TRBV28 to TRBJ2-7; D may be TRBD1 (5 bases). This CDR3 is 14 amino acids long. CDR1 and CDR2 from the germline V gene are MDHEN and SYDVKM. Trimming took off 7 bases at V and 3 bases at J, with 16 bases between the two ends. The CDR3 DNA is TGTGCCAGCACCTCTCAAGGACACGACTACGAGCAGTACTTC. Protein product: CASTSQGHDYEQYF.

CDR3 in DNA: TGTGCCGGGACAGGGGATTACCGAGGGGAGACCCAGTACTTC. It yields the protein CAGTGDYRGETQYF. The chain carries TRBV30 and TRBJ2-5, with TRBD1 matching over 10 bases. The trim removed 8 bases at V and 5 bases at J, leaving 11 bases unmatched. The CDR3 runs to 14 residues. In germline, CDR1 is GTSNPN, CDR2 SVGIG (reference sequence).

Worth noting for this clonotype: A much larger clone differs from this one at a single base, so this may be a read error. The chain uses TRBV27 and TRBJ1-2; D possibly corresponds to TRBD1 (5 bases). Germline CDR1 MNHEY, CDR2 SMNVEV (reference sequence). CDR3 length equals 16 residues. Written as DNA, the CDR3 is TGTGCCAGCAGTTTACGGGTAAAAGACAGTTACTATGGCTACGCCTTC. Translating gives CASSLRVKDSYYGYAF.

In this sample, this clonotype turned up many times. The chain carries TRBV3-1 and TRBJ2-1; 13 bases are a match to TRBD2. Germline CDR1 and CDR2: LGHDT and YNNKEL (reference sequence). V lost 4 bases, J lost 12 bases, and 9 bases stayed unmatched. The CDR3 loop spans 15 amino acids. The CDR3 reads CASSPRTSGSSRQFF. CDR3 bases: TGTGCCAGCAGCCCCAGGACTAGCGGGAGTTCCCGGCAGTTCTTC.

The gene calls are TRBV19 and TRBJ2-2; 12 nucleotides align to TRBD1. CDR1 is LNHDA, CDR2 SQIVND, per germline (reference sequence). V lost 6 bases and J lost 5; bases outside the gene matches: 4. The CDR3 extends over 15 amino acids. CDR3 in amino acids: CASRWDRGRTGELFF. In nucleotides, the CDR3 is TGTGCCAGTAGGTGGGACAGGGGGCGGACCGGGGAGCTGTTTTTT.

This clonotype was seen ten or more times. The genes are TRBV7-3 and TRBJ2-1; 10 bases line up with TRBD2. The V gene end was trimmed by 2 bases and the J gene end by 14 bases; junction bases not matched to a gene: 6. From germline, CDR1 is SGHTA and CDR2 FQGTGA. The CDR3 consists of 13 residues. The CDR3 protein is CASSLQREGRKFF. The DNA of the CDR3 is TGTGCCAGCAGCTTACAGCGGGAGGGCCGGAAGTTCTTC. The full variable domain, in which reference TRBV7-3 and TRBJ2-1 provide the parts outside the CDR3, is GAGVSQTPSNKVTEKGKYVELRCDPISGHTALYWYRQSLGQGPEFLIYFQGTGAADDSGLPNDRFFAVRPEGSVSTLKIQRTERGDSAVYLCASSLQREGRKFFGPGTRLTVL.

This clonotype turned up a few times. The V and J genes are TRBV28 and TRBJ2-1; TRBD2 aligns across 8 bases. Trimming removed 8 bases from V and 2 bases from J; junction bases left unmatched: 11. Per germline, CDR1 MDHEN and CDR2 SYDVKM. This CDR3 contains 16 residues. In DNA, the CDR3 is TGTGCCAGCGTCTCTTTTGCGGGAGGAGCCTACAATGAGCAGTTCTTC. The encoded protein is CASVSFAGGAYNEQFF.

The table lists this clonotype with many counts. The chain employs TRBV20-1 and TRBJ2-1; D is unclear. The length of the CDR3 is 13 residues. Germline-derived CDR1 and CDR2 are DFQATT and SNEGSKA (reference sequence). V lost 1 base and J 4 bases, leaving 8 bases between the germline ends. CDR3 sequence: CSARGVRYNEQFF. CDR3 in DNA: TGCAGTGCTAGAGGGGTAAGGTACAATGAGCAGTTCTTC.

This clonotype was seen ten or more times. The chain uses TRBV5-1 and TRBJ2-2; the D gene is possibly TRBD1 (5 bases). The germline V and J ends were trimmed by 5 bases and 5 bases, with 7 bases remaining between them. The CDR3 contains 12 residues. Looked up from germline, CDR1 is SGHRS and CDR2 is YFSETQ. Written as DNA, the CDR3 is TGCGCCAGCAGTTCAGGGACCGGGGAGCTGTTTTTT. Protein: CASSSGTGELFF.

This clonotype has at least ten counts. The chain links TRBV12-3 or TRBV12-4 to TRBJ1-1; TRBD1 agrees at 8 bases. This CDR3 comprises 17 residues. V trimming: 3 bases; J trimming: 1 base; junction bases outside the gene matches: 10. Here the CDR3 reads CASSFGISRGQNTEAFF. In DNA, the CDR3 is TGTGCCAGCAGTTTCGGCATCAGCAGGGGGCAGAACACTGAAGCTTTCTTT.

This clonotype showed up just a few times. CDR3 amino acids: CASSMEGRATYEQYF. The CDR3 coding sequence is TGTGCCAGTAGTATGGAGGGCAGAGCAACCTACGAGCAGTACTTC. This sequence joins TRBV19 and TRBJ2-7; D is perhaps TRBD2 (6 bases). Germline V lookup: CDR1 LNHDA, CDR2 SQIVND (reference sequence). V lost 3 bases, J lost 2 bases, and 14 bases lay in between. The CDR3 extends over 15 amino acids.

The V and J genes are TRBV4-2 and TRBJ2-3; D possibly corresponds to TRBD2 (5 bases). CDR1 and CDR2 (germline): LGHNA, YNFKEQ. The CDR3 runs to 15 residues. V lost 1 base to trimming and J lost 2 bases, with 10 bases between them. The CDR3 here is CASSQARRPTDTQYF. The CDR3 DNA reads TGTGCCAGCAGCCAAGCGAGGAGGCCCACAGATACGCAGTATTTT.

The chain has TRBV15 and TRBJ2-4, with TRBD1 matching over 8 bases. Germline lookup yields CDR1 LNHNV and CDR2 YYDKDF (reference sequence). V was pared by 5 bases and J by 0 bases, with 9 bases of the junction left unmatched. The CDR3 spans 17 residues. The CDR3 loop reads CATSLADRGSAKNIQYF. DNA of the CDR3: TGTGCCACCAGCCTTGCCGACAGGGGATCAGCCAAAAACATTCAGTACTTC.

This clonotype was seen more than once but under ten times. V usage is TRBV14 and J usage is TRBJ2-1, with TRBD2 matching over 11 bases. Germline V CDR1 and CDR2: SGHDN, FVKESK. The CDR3 spans 16 residues. J lost 7 bases, V lost 1 base, and 6 bases had no gene match. The CDR3 region is CASSQGFTSGSNEQFF. The CDR3 DNA sequence: TGTGCCAGCAGCCAAGGATTCACTAGCGGGAGTAATGAGCAGTTCTTC.

This clonotype showed up just a few times. The chain employs TRBV7-8 and TRBJ1-2; a possible D gene is TRBD1 (5 bases). The CDR3 runs to 12 residues. The germline V and J ends were trimmed by 4 bases and 4 bases, with 7 bases remaining between them. Germline loops: CDR1 SGHVS, CDR2 FQNEAQ. CDR3 bases: TGTGCCAGCAGCTCGGGGACCTATGGCTACACCTTC. It translates to CASSSGTYGYTF.

There are a few counts of this clonotype. The chain carries TRBV29-1 and TRBJ2-5; a weak D match, TRBD2 (5 bases). The V end lost 4 bases, the J end lost 7 bases, and 13 bases lay between the germline ends. This CDR3 spans 12 amino acids. Germline CDR1 reads SQVTM; CDR2 reads ANQGSEA. CDR3 protein: CSVGESIGTQYF. CDR3 DNA: TGCAGCGTTGGGGAGTCCATAGGGACCCAGTACTTC. Combining the CDR3 with reference TRBV29-1 and TRBJ2-5 gives the whole variable domain SAVISQKPSRDICQRGTSLTIQCQVDSQVTMMFWYRQQPGQSLTLIATANQGSEATYESGFVIDKFPISRPNLTFSTLTVSNMSPEDSSIYLCSVGESIGTQYFGPGTRLLVL.

This clonotype was observed a handful of times. The gene calls are TRBV13 and TRBJ2-1; 15 bases map to TRBD2. This CDR3 has 17 amino acids. From germline, CDR1 is PRHDT and CDR2 FYEKMQ (reference sequence). V dropped 2 bases and J dropped 10; count of bases not matched to a gene: 9. The CDR3 is CASSLRTGLAGGEEQFF. CDR3 DNA: TGTGCCAGCAGCTTAAGAACCGGACTAGCGGGAGGGGAGGAGCAGTTCTTC. Drawing the rest from reference TRBV13 and TRBJ2-1, the complete variable domain is AAGVIQSPRHLIKEKRETATLKCYPIPRHDTVYWYQQGPGQDPQFLISFYEKMQSDKGSIPDRFSAQQFSDYHSELNMSSLELGDSALYFCASSLRTGLAGGEEQFFGPGTRLTVL.

This clonotype came up a few times. One junction end does not reproduce the germline sequence, and a read error may be involved. The chain carries TRBV6-1 and TRBJ2-5; a weak D match, TRBD1 (7 bases). Per the germline V gene, CDR1 is MNHNS and CDR2 is SASEGT. The length of the CDR3 is 15 residues. The CDR3 region has the DNA TGTGCCAGCAGTGAAGGGGACAGTGGGGGGACGGCGCGGCTCTTC. As protein: CASSEGDSGGTARLF.